At least ten counts were recorded for the clone carrying this T cell receptor (beta chain). Its matching antigen is unknown. This record belongs to a study of Graves' ophthalmopathy and Graves' hyperthyroidism. The study, taken as a whole, reports: A 13-signature model separated ophthalmopathy from stable hyperthyroidism, almost 90% sensitivity, about 81% specificity.

The authors amplified TCR beta CDR3 regions, and they did so from RNA transcripts for repertoire sequencing. Amplification began with first-round RT-PCR using HTBI primers, then second-round multiplex PCR was performed. TCRdb used MiXCR to reprocess the multiplex PCR reads, holding one entry per CDR3 protein. This table holds roughly 300,000 distinct CDR3 sequences, roughly a sixth found once. PBMCs had their origin in fresh peripheral blood (roughly 11 ml). The CDR3 runs to 13 residues. Trimming removed 8 bases from V and 5 bases from J, with 16 bases in between. This sequence joins TRBV12-3 or TRBV12-4 and TRBJ2-7; D is possibly TRBD2 (5 bases). Sequenced input: peripheral blood. This clonotype originated in an adult man with Graves' ophthalmopathy. The CDR3 DNA follows: TGTGCCAGCGAGTTTGAGGGTTTCGACGAGCAGTACTTC. Its translation: CASEFEGFDEQYF.